The rows below give T cell receptor beta chains drawn from one sample of a study of shared clonotypes between healthy human individuals. Clones were sequenced by immunoSEQ multiplex PCR, and TCRdb holds only the in-frame ones, with some missing. The data hold around 990,000 clones, with approximately 75% observed a single time. The specimen was memory CD4+ T cells from PBMCs. The origin of the receptors is a man between 18 and 35 years old in good health. Some clones in this sample may be carry-over from other donors' samples. CDR3s include the opening cysteine and the closing phenylalanine or tryptophan. The D gene is left open where the match is weak. The size of a clone is reported for some rows only, either as once, few or many, or as a class for expanded clones.

J gene: TRBJ1-5; clone size: -; D gene: -; V gene: TRBV11-3; CDR3 protein: CASSPRGAYNQPQHF; CDR3 DNA: TGTGCCAGCAGCCCACGGGGGGCCTACAATCAGCCCCAGCATTTT
J gene: TRBJ2-7; clone size: -; D gene: -; V gene: TRBV28; CDR3 protein: CASSSAGSFSYEQYF; CDR3 DNA: TGTGCCAGCAGTTCCGCAGGGTCATTCTCCTACGAGCAGTACTTC
J gene: TRBJ2-3; clone size: -; D gene: TRBD2; V gene: TRBV7-8; CDR3 protein: CASSPGTSNSTDTQYF; CDR3 DNA: TGTGCCAGCAGCCCAGGGACTAGCAATAGCACAGATACGCAGTATTTT
J gene: TRBJ2-1; clone size: -; D gene: -; V gene: TRBV6-1; CDR3 protein: CASSAAGSSYNEQFF; CDR3 DNA: TGTGCCAGCAGTGCCGCCGGGAGCTCCTACAATGAGCAGTTCTTC
J gene: TRBJ1-3; clone size: once; D gene: -; V gene: TRBV5-4; CDR3 protein: CASSPTPGNTIYF; CDR3 DNA: TGTGCCAGCAGCCCAACTCCTGGAAACACCATATATTTT
J gene: TRBJ2-2; clone size: -; D gene: TRBD2; V gene: TRBV18; CDR3 protein: CASSPAGSGRVGGELFF; CDR3 DNA: TGTGCCAGCTCACCAGCGGGGAGCGGGAGAGTCGGCGGGGAGCTGTTTTTT
J gene: TRBJ2-3; clone size: -; D gene: -; V gene: TRBV5-1; CDR3 protein: CASSRAPPLDTQYF; CDR3 DNA: TGCGCCAGCAGTCGCGCACCCCCCCTGGATACGCAGTATTTT
J gene: TRBJ2-3; clone size: -; D gene: TRBD2; V gene: TRBV15; CDR3 protein: CATSTLADLSTDTQYF; CDR3 DNA: TGTGCCACCAGTACGCTAGCGGACCTTAGCACAGATACGCAGTATTTT
J gene: TRBJ2-1; clone size: -; D gene: -; V gene: TRBV6-6; CDR3 protein: CASNFGVSYNEQFF; CDR3 DNA: TGTGCCAGCAATTTTGGTGTCTCCTACAATGAGCAGTTCTTC
J gene: TRBJ1-3; clone size: -; D gene: -; V gene: TRBV27; CDR3 protein: CASSLGAVGSGNTIYF; CDR3 DNA: TGTGCCAGCAGTTTAGGGGCGGTAGGCTCTGGAAACACCATATATTTT
J gene: TRBJ1-1; clone size: -; D gene: -; V gene: TRBV18; CDR3 protein: CASSNGGARTEAFF; CDR3 DNA: TGTGCCAGCTCGAACGGGGGCGCAAGGACTGAAGCTTTCTTT
J gene: TRBJ1-2; clone size: -; D gene: TRBD1; V gene: TRBV28; CDR3 protein: CASRPPGQGDSGYTF; CDR3 DNA: TGTGCCAGCAGGCCTCCGGGACAGGGGGATAGTGGCTACACCTTC
J gene: TRBJ1-3; clone size: -; D gene: -; V gene: TRBV2; CDR3 protein: CASSEDSVSGNTIYF; CDR3 DNA: TGTGCCAGCAGTGAAGACAGCGTCTCTGGAAACACCATATATTTT
J gene: TRBJ2-1; clone size: -; D gene: TRBD1; V gene: TRBV2; CDR3 protein: CASSQDRGSYNEQFF; CDR3 DNA: TGTGCCAGCAGCCAAGACAGGGGCTCCTACAATGAGCAGTTCTTC
J gene: TRBJ2-2; clone size: -; D gene: -; V gene: TRBV13; CDR3 protein: CASSSRTVIEGLFF; CDR3 DNA: TGTGCCAGCAGCTCGCGGACAGTGATAGAGGGGTTGTTTTTT
J gene: TRBJ1-3; clone size: once; D gene: -; V gene: TRBV7-2; CDR3 protein: CASSFESSGNTIYF; CDR3 DNA: TGTGCCAGCAGCTTCGAAAGCTCTGGAAACACCATATATTTT
J gene: TRBJ1-3; clone size: few; D gene: -; V gene: TRBV28; CDR3 protein: CASSPGQFGNTIYF; CDR3 DNA: TGTGCCAGCAGTCCCGGACAGTTTGGAAACACCATATATTTT
J gene: TRBJ1-5; clone size: -; D gene: -; V gene: TRBV7-8; CDR3 protein: CASSAEGGGRLDQPQHF; CDR3 DNA: TGTGCCAGCAGCGCGGAAGGGGGGGGGCGATTGGATCAGCCCCAGCATTTT
J gene: TRBJ2-2; clone size: -; D gene: -; V gene: TRBV5-1; CDR3 protein: CASSSGTANTGELFF; CDR3 DNA: TGCGCCAGCAGCTCCGGGACGGCGAACACCGGGGAGCTGTTTTTT
J gene: TRBJ1-6; clone size: -; D gene: -; V gene: TRBV30; CDR3 protein: CASGGREWSPLHF; CDR3 DNA: TGTGCCTCGGGAGGCCGGGAATGGTCACCCCTCCACTTT
J gene: TRBJ1-2; clone size: many; D gene: -; V gene: TRBV2; CDR3 protein: CASSVSIKGYTF; CDR3 DNA: TGTGCCAGCAGCGTTTCAATTAAGGGCTACACCTTC
J gene: TRBJ1-1; clone size: -; D gene: -; V gene: TRBV15; CDR3 protein: CATSRDLEAFF; CDR3 DNA: TGTGCCACCAGCAGAGATCTGGAAGCTTTCTTT
J gene: TRBJ2-7; clone size: -; D gene: TRBD1; V gene: TRBV9; CDR3 protein: CASSSRDRPSYEQYF; CDR3 DNA: TGTGCCAGCAGCAGCCGGGACAGGCCTTCCTACGAGCAGTACTTC
J gene: TRBJ2-5; clone size: -; D gene: TRBD1; V gene: TRBV5-6; CDR3 protein: CASSRQGAEETQYF; CDR3 DNA: TGTGCCAGCAGCCGACAGGGGGCTGAGGAGACCCAGTACTTC
J gene: TRBJ2-2; clone size: -; D gene: -; V gene: TRBV19; CDR3 protein: CASSRNRDAGELFF; CDR3 DNA: TGTGCCAGTAGTAGAAACAGGGACGCCGGGGAGCTGTTTTTT
J gene: TRBJ2-7; clone size: -; D gene: -; V gene: TRBV5-1; CDR3 protein: CASSFRSPLGEQYF; CDR3 DNA: TGCGCCAGCAGCTTTAGGTCGCCCCTTGGCGAGCAGTACTTC
J gene: TRBJ2-7; clone size: -; D gene: TRBD2; V gene: TRBV7-2; CDR3 protein: CASSLGSSGSWEQYF; CDR3 DNA: TGTGCCAGCAGCTTAGGGTCTAGCGGGAGTTGGGAGCAGTACTTC
J gene: TRBJ2-2; clone size: -; D gene: -; V gene: TRBV11-3; CDR3 protein: CATSPGTQPAGELFF; CDR3 DNA: TGTGCCACCAGCCCGGGGACCCAACCAGCCGGGGAGCTGTTTTTT
J gene: TRBJ2-5; clone size: -; D gene: -; V gene: TRBV9; CDR3 protein: CASSAGIVETQYF; CDR3 DNA: TGTGCCAGCAGCGCAGGGATTGTAGAGACCCAGTACTTC
J gene: TRBJ1-2; clone size: -; D gene: TRBD1; V gene: TRBV7-6; CDR3 protein: CASNTGTGAGYTF; CDR3 DNA: TGTGCCAGCAACACCGGGACAGGGGCTGGCTACACCTTC
J gene: TRBJ1-4; clone size: -; D gene: -; V gene: TRBV5-4; CDR3 protein: CASSLRGGEKLFF; CDR3 DNA: TGTGCCAGCAGCTTGAGAGGGGGTGAAAAACTGTTTTTT
J gene: TRBJ2-7; clone size: few; D gene: -; V gene: TRBV4-2; CDR3 protein: CASSQDLGTPEYF; CDR3 DNA: TGTGCCAGCAGCCAAGATCTCGGTACACCTGAGTACTTC
J gene: TRBJ2-2; clone size: many; D gene: TRBD1; V gene: TRBV6-4; CDR3 protein: CASSDSGQGAGGELFF; CDR3 DNA: TGTGCCAGCAGTGATTCTGGACAGGGGGCCGGCGGGGAGCTGTTTTTT
J gene: TRBJ2-6; clone size: -; D gene: -; V gene: TRBV7-3; CDR3 protein: CASSLELRVTGANVLTF; CDR3 DNA: TGTGCCAGCAGCTTAGAATTGCGGGTTACTGGGGCCAACGTCCTGACTTTC
J gene: TRBJ2-5; clone size: -; D gene: -; V gene: TRBV4-1; CDR3 protein: CASSLTPPETQYF; CDR3 DNA: TGCGCCAGCAGCCTGACACCCCCCGAGACCCAGTACTTC
J gene: TRBJ2-1; clone size: -; D gene: -; V gene: TRBV27; CDR3 protein: CASSSIGGMLYEQFF; CDR3 DNA: TGTGCCAGCAGTTCAATTGGCGGGATGCTCTATGAGCAGTTCTTC
J gene: TRBJ2-3; clone size: -; D gene: TRBD2; V gene: TRBV7-8; CDR3 protein: CASSFSYLAGGPGRDTQYF; CDR3 DNA: TGTGCCAGCAGCTTTTCTTATCTAGCGGGAGGGCCGGGTAGAGATACGCAGTATTTT
J gene: TRBJ2-5; clone size: -; D gene: TRBD2; V gene: TRBV7-2; CDR3 protein: CASSLVAGGTQETQYF; CDR3 DNA: TGTGCCAGCAGCTTAGTGGCGGGAGGGACCCAAGAGACCCAGTACTTC
J gene: TRBJ1-1; clone size: -; D gene: -; V gene: TRBV28; CDR3 protein: CAGKAGTKHTEAFF; CDR3 DNA: TGTGCCGGAAAGGCAGGGACCAAGCACACTGAAGCTTTCTTT
J gene: TRBJ2-7; clone size: once; D gene: -; V gene: TRBV25-1; CDR3 protein: CASSWSGSSYEQYF; CDR3 DNA: TGTGCCAGCAGTTGGAGCGGGTCGTCCTACGAGCAGTACTTC
J gene: TRBJ2-5; clone size: -; D gene: -; V gene: TRBV28; CDR3 protein: CAIQGNQETQYF; CDR3 DNA: TGTGCGATCCAGGGTAACCAAGAGACCCAGTACTTC
J gene: TRBJ2-1; clone size: -; D gene: TRBD2; V gene: TRBV7-8; CDR3 protein: CASSFIGTSGTGNEQFF; CDR3 DNA: TGTGCCAGCAGCTTTATTGGGACTAGCGGTACTGGGAATGAGCAGTTCTTC
J gene: TRBJ1-1; clone size: -; D gene: -; V gene: TRBV6-1; CDR3 protein: CASSLGGPNTEAFF; CDR3 DNA: TGTGCCAGCAGTCTGGGCGGCCCGAACACTGAAGCTTTCTTT
J gene: TRBJ2-7; clone size: -; D gene: -; V gene: TRBV7-8; CDR3 protein: CASSPRDRIPYEQYF; CDR3 DNA: TGTGCCAGCAGCCCTCGCGACAGAATCCCCTACGAGCAGTACTTC
J gene: TRBJ2-1; clone size: once; D gene: -; V gene: TRBV5-6; CDR3 protein: CASSFTGTHGNEQFF; CDR3 DNA: TGTGCCAGCAGTTTTACCGGGACCCATGGGAATGAGCAGTTCTTC
J gene: TRBJ2-2; clone size: -; D gene: -; V gene: TRBV7-6; CDR3 protein: CASSPRAGGPGELFF; CDR3 DNA: TGTGCCAGCAGCCCTCGGGCAGGGGGGCCCGGGGAGCTGTTTTTT
J gene: TRBJ2-1; clone size: -; D gene: TRBD1; V gene: TRBV29-1; CDR3 protein: CSVEDQTGGFEQFF; CDR3 DNA: TGCAGCGTTGAAGATCAAACAGGGGGGTTTGAGCAGTTCTTC
J gene: TRBJ1-1; clone size: -; D gene: -; V gene: TRBV7-2; CDR3 protein: CASSSGGNTEAFF; CDR3 DNA: TGTGCCAGCAGCTCGGGCGGGAACACTGAAGCTTTCTTT
J gene: TRBJ1-2; clone size: -; D gene: -; V gene: TRBV28; CDR3 protein: CASSFLGQTVNYGYTF; CDR3 DNA: TGTGCCAGCAGTTTCTTAGGACAGACCGTTAACTATGGCTACACCTTC
J gene: TRBJ1-5; clone size: once; D gene: -; V gene: TRBV10-3; CDR3 protein: CAISARASNSNQPQHF; CDR3 DNA: TGTGCCATCAGTGCAAGGGCCAGCAATAGCAATCAGCCCCAGCATTTT
J gene: TRBJ2-7; clone size: -; D gene: -; V gene: TRBV6-1; CDR3 protein: CASSEGGHGMGQYF; CDR3 DNA: TGTGCCAGCAGTGAAGGCGGACATGGGATGGGGCAGTACTTC
J gene: TRBJ1-4; clone size: many; D gene: -; V gene: TRBV15; CDR3 protein: CATSRDLRERLFF; CDR3 DNA: TGTGCCACCAGCAGAGATCTCAGGGAGCGACTGTTTTTT
J gene: TRBJ1-5; clone size: -; D gene: -; V gene: TRBV28; CDR3 protein: CASSLARTDGHF; CDR3 DNA: TGTGCCAGCAGTCTAGCCCGGACGGACGGGCATTTT
J gene: TRBJ1-1; clone size: -; D gene: -; V gene: TRBV28; CDR3 protein: CASRHGRTGNTEAFF; CDR3 DNA: TGTGCCAGCAGACATGGCCGGACGGGAAACACTGAAGCTTTCTTT
J gene: TRBJ1-1; clone size: -; D gene: -; V gene: TRBV7-3; CDR3 protein: CASSLEENTEAFF; CDR3 DNA: TGTGCCAGCAGCTTAGAAGAGAACACTGAAGCTTTCTTT
J gene: TRBJ2-5; clone size: once; D gene: -; V gene: TRBV9; CDR3 protein: CASSVAGVGETQYF; CDR3 DNA: TGTGCCAGCAGCGTAGCTGGGGTGGGGGAGACCCAGTACTTC
J gene: TRBJ1-1; clone size: -; D gene: -; V gene: TRBV7-9; CDR3 protein: CASSLVGRGRENTEAFF; CDR3 DNA: TGTGCCAGCAGCTTAGTAGGTAGGGGCAGGGAGAACACTGAAGCTTTCTTT
J gene: TRBJ2-1; clone size: -; D gene: -; V gene: TRBV6-5; CDR3 protein: CASSSQLNEQFF; CDR3 DNA: TGTGCCAGCAGCTCCCAGCTTAATGAGCAGTTCTTC
J gene: TRBJ1-2; clone size: once; D gene: -; V gene: TRBV4-2; CDR3 protein: CASSQDPEGFRSYGYTF; CDR3 DNA: TGTGCCAGCAGCCAAGACCCCGAGGGATTCAGGAGCTATGGCTACACCTTC